The clone carrying this TCR beta chain was observed a single time. Germline CDR1 and CDR2: LGHDT and YNNKEL (reference sequence). Trimming removed 1 base from V and 7 bases from J; junction bases left unmatched: 8. The CDR3 length is 17 residues. Clones were sequenced by immunoSEQ multiplex PCR, and TCRdb holds only the in-frame ones, with some missing. The sample shows around 77,000 clones, more than 75% of them seen only once. This record comes from a study of blood T cell repertoires in COVID-19. Study-wide context: Acute and convalescent COVID-19 specimens originated in the United States, Italy and Spain. PBMCs, B-cell-depleted T cells, or T cells were the source of the cDNA or gDNA that made up the material.

This receptor was taken from a man in his 70s with active or convalescent COVID-19. The rearrangement links TRBV3-1 (or the pseudogene TRBV3-2) to TRBJ2-1, with 12 bases lining up with TRBD2. Specimen: peripheral blood. The CDR3 sequence is CASSQVRSTSGRNEQFF. DNA of the CDR3: TGTGCCAGCAGCCAAGTTAGGTCAACTAGCGGGAGGAATGAGCAGTTCTTC.